Below are 12 T cell receptor beta chains sequenced from a single sample in a study of shared clonotypes between healthy human individuals. Only in-frame clones appear in the TCRdb table, and some are missing; sequencing was by immunoSEQ multiplex PCR. In the table there are a few million clones, around nine tenths of which are singletons. Material for sequencing was naive CD4+ T cells sorted from blood. As for subset: CD45RA+ positively selected. These receptors originate from a man between 18 and 29 years old in good health.

Of note for this clone: Other DNA sequences from this sample encode an identical CDR3 as well. The rearrangement joins TRBV5-1 to TRBJ2-7; 10 bases are a match to TRBD2. CDR1 is SGHRS, CDR2 YFSETQ, per germline. The V segment lost 0 bases and the J segment 3 bases; nucleotides outside the gene matches: 3. The CDR3 is 15 residues long. The CDR3 DNA follows: TGCGCCAGCAGCTTGGGGCTAGCGGGAGTCTACGAGCAGTACTTC. This translates into CASSLGLAGVYEQYF. The full variable domain, its missing parts supplied by reference TRBV5-1 and TRBJ2-7, is KAGVTQTPRYLIKTRGQQVTLSCSPISGHRSVSWYQQTPGQGLQFLFEYFSETQRNKGNFPGRFSGRQFSNSRSEMNVSTLELGDSALYLCASSLGLAGVYEQYFGPGTRLTVT.

V usage is TRBV7-2 and J usage is TRBJ2-7; D might be TRBD1 or TRBD2, each matching 6 bases. The CDR3 is 17 amino acids. Trimming took 5 bases from V and 1 from J, leaving 21 bases between them. CDR1 SGHTA and CDR2 FQGNSA come from the germline V gene. The CDR3 is CASSEGGIGRGSYEQYF. CDR3 sequence (DNA): TGTGCCAGCAGCGAAGGGGGGATCGGGCGAGGATCCTACGAGCAGTACTTC.

The rearrangement links TRBV5-4 to TRBJ2-5, with D possibly TRBD1 on 6 matching bases. V was cut by 1 base and J by 4 bases, with 17 bases left in between. Germline lookup yields CDR1 SGHNT and CDR2 YYREEE (reference sequence). This CDR3 comprises 16 residues. The CDR3 DNA sequence: TGTGCCAGCAGCTTGCCCGGGACATCCACAAGAGAGACCCAGTACTTC. It yields the protein CASSLPGTSTRETQYF.

This clone was seen only once. The chain employs TRBV5-1 and TRBJ1-2, with 10 positions matching TRBD1. The J segment lost 4 bases and the V segment lost 4 bases, leaving 4 bases of the junction unmatched. This CDR3 region has 14 residues. From germline, CDR1 is SGHRS and CDR2 YFSETQ. The CDR3 sequence is CASSGTGAGYGYTF. In DNA form, the CDR3 reads TGCGCCAGCAGCGGGACAGGGGCAGGCTATGGCTACACCTTC.

The chain links TRBV5-1 to TRBJ2-1, with 7 bases lining up with TRBD1. Germline V gene lookup returns CDR1 SGHRS and CDR2 YFSETQ. V shed 10 bases and J 4 bases; nucleotides not matched to a gene: 11. The CDR3 length is 14 residues. The CDR3 DNA reads TGCGCCCCTCGAAGAGACAGGGAATACAATGAGCAGTTCTTC. This encodes CAPRRDREYNEQFF.

V and J are TRBV7-2 and TRBJ2-7, with 7 positions matching TRBD1. The junction had 7 bases not matched to a gene; V was cut back by 5 bases and J by 0 bases. Germline loops: CDR1 SGHTA, CDR2 FQGNSA. The CDR3 extends over 15 amino acids. The CDR3 nucleotides are TGTGCCAGCAGCCAGACAGGGCTGAGCTCCTACGAGCAGTACTTC. Translated, it gives CASSQTGLSSYEQYF.

This chain uses TRBV2 with TRBJ2-7; the D gene is possibly TRBD1 (6 bases). In germline, CDR1 is SNHLY, CDR2 FYNNEI. V gave up 9 bases and J gave up 3 bases, with 12 bases separating them. CDR3 length: 12 residues. CDR3 bases: TGTGCCAGTTCACGGACAGTCTACGAGCAGTACTTC. Translated: CASSRTVYEQYF.

On this clone itself: Other DNA sequences in this specimen translate into the identical CDR3. The V call is TRBV5-1, the J call TRBJ2-3; 12 bases are shared with TRBD2. Looked up from germline, CDR1 is SGHRS and CDR2 is YFSETQ. This CDR3 spans 14 amino acids. The J segment lost 5 bases and the V segment lost 4 bases, leaving 2 bases of the junction unmatched. This CDR3 reads CASSPGLAGDTQYF. The CDR3 region has the DNA TGCGCCAGCAGCCCGGGACTAGCGGGAGATACGCAGTATTTT.

The chain joins TRBV13 to TRBJ2-3, with TRBD1 identical over 9 bases. J gave up 4 bases and V 2 bases, and 10 bases lay outside the gene matches. The CDR3 has 17 amino acids. Germline CDR1 is PRHDT and CDR2 is FYEKMQ (reference sequence). CDR3 nucleotide sequence: TGTGCCAGCAGCTTACGGCGGCTGGGACAGGGCGCAGATACGCAGTATTTT. Its protein is CASSLRRLGQGADTQYF.

This chain uses TRBV6-1 with TRBJ2-1, with D hard to call. The V end was cut by 0 bases, the J end by 14 bases, with 8 bases between. Germline assignment: CDR1 MNHNS and CDR2 SASEGT. The CDR3 has 11 residues. CDR3 sequence (DNA): TGTGCCAGCAGTGAAGCGATTGTAAAGTTCTTC. This sequence encodes CASSEAIVKFF.

The V and J genes are TRBV2 and TRBJ2-5; 11 nucleotides line up with TRBD1. This CDR3 region has 16 residues. In germline, CDR1 is SNHLY, CDR2 FYNNEI. The J segment lost 1 base and the V segment lost 1 base, leaving 2 bases of the junction unmatched. CDR3 DNA: TGTGCCAGCAGTGAAGGAGGACAGGGGGCCCAAGAGACCCAGTACTTC. It encodes CASSEGGQGAQETQYF. The variable domain in full, with the rest retrieved from reference TRBV2 and TRBJ2-5, is EPEVTQTPSHQVTQMGQEVILRCVPISNHLYFYWYRQILGQKVEFLVSFYNNEISEKSEIFDDQFSVERPDGSNFTLKIRSTKLEDSAMYFCASSEGGQGAQETQYFGPGTRLLVL.

This clone showed up just once. This chain joins TRBV6-5 and TRBJ1-6; D perhaps matches TRBD1 (5 bases). Germline CDR1 and CDR2: MNHEY and SVGAGI. This CDR3 contains 16 residues. V shed 0 bases and J shed 3 bases, with 9 bases lying between them. The CDR3 bases are TGTGCCAGCAGTTACTCCAGGGCCATCTATAATTCACCCCTCCACTTT. This translates into CASSYSRAIYNSPLHF.